Following are 32 T cell receptor beta chains from one sample sequenced in a study of early T cells in non-severe SARS-CoV-2 infection. A single record per CDR3 protein comes from TCRdb applying MiXCR to the 5' RACE reads. The sample yields roughly 83,000 distinct CDR3 sequences, more than 9% seen once. The input for sequencing was whole blood, taken at baseline. Every receptor here comes from an adult who was a healthcare worker with PCR-confirmed SARS-CoV-2 infection or an uninfected control (not recorded which).

This clonotype was observed at least ten times. The chain links TRBV20-1 to TRBJ2-6; 10 nucleotides agree with TRBD1. Looked up from germline, CDR1 is DFQATT and CDR2 is SNEGSKA (reference sequence). This CDR3 is built from 19 residues. Trimming removed 2 bases from V and 0 bases from J; junction bases left unmatched: 10. CDR3 sequence (DNA): TGCAGTGCTAGAAGAGCCGGGACAGGGGTCGGCTCTGGGGCCAACGTCCTGACTTTC. Translated, it gives CSARRAGTGVGSGANVLTF.

This clonotype was recorded at least ten times. The rearrangement links TRBV5-4 to TRBJ2-1, with 7 nucleotides matching TRBD2. The V segment lost 0 bases and the J segment 4 bases; nucleotides outside the gene matches: 7. The CDR3 loop spans 16 amino acids. Per germline, CDR1 SGHNT and CDR2 YYREEE (reference sequence). The chain's CDR3 is CASSLAGGTQYNEQFF. The CDR3 DNA is TGTGCCAGCAGCTTGGCCGGGGGGACTCAGTACAATGAGCAGTTCTTC. The full variable domain, in which reference TRBV5-4 and TRBJ2-1 provide the parts outside the CDR3, is ETGVTQSPTHLIKTRGQQVTLRCSSQSGHNTVSWYQQALGQGPQFIFQYYREEENGRGNFPPRFSGLQFPNYSSELNVNALELDDSALYLCASSLAGGTQYNEQFFGPGTRLTVL.

This clonotype has just a few counts. The chain has TRBV30 and TRBJ2-1, with D possibly being TRBD1 or TRBD2 (5 bases each). V dropped 5 bases and J dropped 5 bases, with 7 bases sitting between them. The V gene's germline CDR1 is GTSNPN and CDR2 SVGIG (reference sequence). There are 11 residues in the CDR3. CDR3 coding DNA: TGTGCCTGGGGGGACCACAATGAGCAGTTCTTC. Encoded protein: CAWGDHNEQFF.

The genes are TRBV6-5 and TRBJ2-1, with 10 bases fitting TRBD2. The V and J ends lost 4 bases and 7 bases, in that order; junction bases with no gene match: 10. CDR3 length: 16 amino acids. Germline lookup yields CDR1 MNHEY and CDR2 SVGAGI. The CDR3 nucleotides are TGTGCCAGCAGTTCTCTAAGCGGGAGGGCCGGTAATGAGCAGTTCTTC. It translates to CASSSLSGRAGNEQFF.

This chain connects TRBV4-1 to TRBJ2-1; TRBD2 agrees at 8 bases. Germline CDR1 reads MGHRA; CDR2 reads YSYEKL. The junction had 6 bases not matched to a gene; V was cut back by 0 bases and J by 5 bases. The CDR3 contains 16 residues. Written as DNA, the CDR3 is TGCGCCAGCAGCCAAGAGAGACTAGCGAGAAACAATGAGCAGTTCTTC. Its protein product is CASSQERLARNNEQFF.

In its sample, this clonotype was seen many times. V usage is TRBV6-5 and J usage is TRBJ2-7; TRBD2 might be the D (6 bases). V lost 4 bases to trimming and J lost 4 bases, with 23 bases between them. The CDR3 spans 17 residues. Germline V lookup: CDR1 MNHEY, CDR2 SVGAGI. CDR3 nucleotides: TGTGCCAGCAGTTCCCTCCCACTGCGGGAAGGTACATACGAGCAGTACTTC. It is translated as CASSSLPLREGTYEQYF.

V gene TRBV5-1 combines with J gene TRBJ1-2; tentatively, D is TRBD1 (6 bases). The CDR3 covers 14 residues. In germline, CDR1 is SGHRS, CDR2 YFSETQ. Trimming pared 4 bases from V and 0 bases from J, leaving 10 bases between. For the CDR3, the DNA is TGCGCCAGCAGCCCCGGACAGACTAACTATGGCTACACCTTC. It codes for CASSPGQTNYGYTF.

At least ten counts were recorded for this clonotype. V usage is TRBV18 and J usage is TRBJ2-7; 10 bases match TRBD2. Per the germline V gene, CDR1 is KGHSH and CDR2 is LQKENI. After removal of 0 bases from V and 2 bases from J, the junction contained 4 bases not matched to a gene. CDR3 size: 16 residues. CDR3 sequence reads: CASSPPTGLAAYEQYF. The CDR3 DNA is TGTGCCAGCTCACCACCGACAGGACTAGCGGCCTACGAGCAGTACTTC.

This clonotype showed up just a few times. The rearrangement joins TRBV5-1 to TRBJ1-2, with D perhaps TRBD1 (6 bases). Germline CDR1 is SGHRS and CDR2 is YFSETQ. The V end lost 7 bases, the J end lost 3 bases, and 13 bases lay between the germline ends. The CDR3 is 13 amino acids. CDR3 coding DNA: TGCGCCAGCGCACAGGGCGAATACTATGGCTACACCTTC. Translation: CASAQGEYYGYTF.

The rearrangement joins TRBV7-2 to TRBJ2-5; D call uncertain. CDR3 length: 14 amino acids. Germline lookup yields CDR1 SGHTA and CDR2 FQGNSA. Trimming cost V 1 base and J 3 bases, with 9 bases left between them. CDR3 amino acids: CASSLEASEETQYF. The CDR3 DNA follows: TGTGCCAGCAGCTTAGAAGCCTCGGAAGAGACCCAGTACTTC.

J is TRBJ1-2 and V is TRBV3-1, with D tentatively TRBD1 (6 bases). This CDR3 spans 16 amino acids. The V end was cut by 4 bases, the J end by 4 bases, with 19 bases between. Germline assignment: CDR1 LGHDT and CDR2 YNNKEL (reference sequence). The CDR3 sequence: CASSLHLTGKTYGYTF. CDR3 nucleotides: TGTGCCAGCAGCCTCCACCTAACAGGGAAGACCTATGGCTACACCTTC. Full variable domain (missing parts from reference TRBV3-1 and TRBJ1-2): DTAVSQTPKYLVTQMGNDKSIKCEQNLGHDTMYWYKQDSKKFLKIMFSYNNKELIINETVPNRFSPKSPDKAHLNLHINSLELGDSAVYFCASSLHLTGKTYGYTFGSGTRLTVV.

Only a few counts were recorded for this clonotype. This rearrangement joins TRBV9 to TRBJ1-5; possible D gene TRBD1, 6 bases. This CDR3 has 15 amino acids. Trimming pared 4 bases from V and 3 bases from J, leaving 14 bases between. CDR1 is SGDLS, CDR2 YYNGEE, per germline. The CDR3 bases are TGTGCCAGCAGCCCAGGACAGCGAAACAATCAGCCCCAGCATTTT. As protein: CASSPGQRNNQPQHF. Together with reference TRBV9 and TRBJ1-5, the CDR3 gives the full variable domain: DSGVTQTPKHLITATGQRVTLRCSPRSGDLSVYWYQQSLDQGLQFLIQYYNGEERAKGNILERFSAQQFPDLHSELNLSSLELGDSALYFCASSPGQRNNQPQHFGDGTRLSIL.

The genes are TRBV6-6 and TRBJ2-1, with 7 bases matching TRBD1. CDR3 size: 15 residues. CDR1 is MNHNY and CDR2 is SVGAGI in the germline V gene (reference sequence). Germline trimming cut 5 bases from V and 4 bases from J; bases unmatched to any gene: 8. This chain's CDR3 is CASSRQTGPYNEQFF. DNA of the CDR3: TGTGCCAGCAGTCGTCAGACAGGGCCATACAATGAGCAGTTCTTC.

This clonotype was observed at least ten times. V usage is TRBV13 and J usage is TRBJ2-7; D call uncertain. The CDR3 loop spans 12 amino acids. V shed 3 bases and J shed 0 bases, with 3 bases lying between them. Germline V CDR1 and CDR2: PRHDT, FYEKMQ (reference sequence). DNA for the CDR3: TGTGCCAGCAGCTTCCGCTCCTACGAGCAGTACTTC. It codes for CASSFRSYEQYF. Looking up the rest from reference TRBV13 and TRBJ2-7 gives the full variable domain: AAGVIQSPRHLIKEKRETATLKCYPIPRHDTVYWYQQGPGQDPQFLISFYEKMQSDKGSIPDRFSAQQFSDYHSELNMSSLELGDSALYFCASSFRSYEQYFGPGTRLTVT.

J is TRBJ1-6 and V is TRBV12-3 or TRBV12-4, with TRBD1 identical over 10 bases. V shed 4 bases and J 9 bases; nucleotides not matched to a gene: 3. CDR3 length: 14 amino acids. The CDR3 loop reads CASSSTGGGSPLHF. The CDR3 DNA reads TGTGCCAGCAGTTCGACAGGGGGCGGTTCACCCCTCCACTTT.

This clonotype was detected a few times. The chain joins TRBV2 to TRBJ1-5; D call uncertain. There are 12 residues in the CDR3. Germline values: CDR1 SNHLY, CDR2 FYNNEI. Trimming cost V 3 bases and J 4 bases, with 4 bases left between them. CDR3 protein: CASSEGNQPQHF. CDR3 in DNA: TGTGCCAGCAGTGAGGGGAATCAGCCCCAGCATTTT. Variable domain in full (rest from reference TRBV2 and TRBJ1-5): EPEVTQTPSHQVTQMGQEVILRCVPISNHLYFYWYRQILGQKVEFLVSFYNNEISEKSEIFDDQFSVERPDGSNFTLKIRSTKLEDSAMYFCASSEGNQPQHFGDGTRLSIL.

The chain is built from TRBV28 and TRBJ1-2; D remains unclear. The germline V and J ends were trimmed by 11 bases and 7 bases, with 11 bases remaining between them. Germline lookup yields CDR1 MDHEN and CDR2 SYDVKM. This CDR3 is 10 amino acids long. CDR3 nucleotides: TGTGCCGCACAGAGGGTTGGCTACACCTTC. Translated: CAAQRVGYTF.

This clonotype was recorded many times. The CDR3 is CASSRSFQKRNSESYSPLHF. Here the CDR3 DNA reads TGCGCCAGCAGCCGATCTTTCCAAAAACGAAATTCCGAGTCATATTCACCCCTCCACTTT. The chain links TRBV4-1 to TRBJ1-6; no firm D call. V lost 4 bases, J lost 8 bases, and 30 bases lay in between. This CDR3 is 20 amino acids long. CDR1 is MGHRA and CDR2 is YSYEKL in the germline V gene.

V gene TRBV19 combines with J gene TRBJ2-1; D is ambiguous. Germline V gene lookup returns CDR1 LNHDA and CDR2 SQIVND (reference sequence). The length of the CDR3 is 14 residues. The ends were cut back, 5 bases at V and 12 bases at J, with 20 bases in the middle. The CDR3 region is CASSDVGRLGSQFF. CDR3 sequence (DNA): TGTGCCAGTAGTGATGTGGGCCGACTGGGGTCGCAGTTCTTC.

This clonotype was seen only a few times. The chain has TRBV11-2 and TRBJ1-1; 8 positions agree with TRBD1. Germline loops: CDR1 SGHAT, CDR2 FQNNGV. The CDR3 loop spans 14 amino acids. The V and J ends lost 5 bases and 5 bases, in that order; junction bases with no gene match: 7. The CDR3 loop is CASSQQGGGTEAFF. The CDR3, as DNA: TGTGCCAGCAGCCAACAGGGGGGTGGGACTGAAGCTTTCTTT.

The table lists this clonotype with many counts. V is TRBV20-1 and J is TRBJ2-1; the D gene is possibly TRBD2 (5 bases). Trimming stripped 3 bases from V and 8 bases from J, with 11 bases between. Germline V lookup: CDR1 DFQATT, CDR2 SNEGSKA (reference sequence). The CDR3 length is 12 residues. CDR3 coding DNA: TGCAGTGCTAGGGATAGGCGGGATGAGCAGTTCTTC. Translation gives CSARDRRDEQFF.

The gene calls are TRBV28 and TRBJ2-7, with no clear D. CDR3 length: 13 residues. Looked up from germline, CDR1 is MDHEN and CDR2 is SYDVKM. V lost 3 bases, J lost 0 bases, and 6 bases lay in between. CDR3 nucleotides: TGTGCCAGCAGTTTTAAGCGCTCCTACGAGCAGTACTTC. This translates into CASSFKRSYEQYF.

This clonotype occurred many times. The CDR3 DNA is TGTGCCAGCAGCTCGCGACCACTAGCGGGAGAAAGAGATACGCAGTATTTT. It specifies CASSSRPLAGERDTQYF. The chain recombines TRBV7-9 with TRBJ2-3; TRBD2 matches at 11 bases. The CDR3 is made up of 17 amino acids. Unmatched junction bases numbered 11, after V lost 4 bases and J lost 5 bases. Per the germline V gene, CDR1 is SEHNR and CDR2 is FQNEAQ (reference sequence).

This clonotype was counted many times. The gene calls are TRBV2 and TRBJ2-3, with D uncertain. V dropped 4 bases and J dropped 0 bases, with 11 bases sitting between them. Germline V gene sequence: CDR1 SNHLY, CDR2 FYNNEI. The CDR3 totals 15 residues. The CDR3 DNA sequence: TGTGCCAGCAGTGGAACCCGGTTAAGCACAGATACGCAGTATTTT. Translating gives CASSGTRLSTDTQYF.

This rearrangement joins TRBV24-1 to TRBJ2-5, with 9 bases lining up with TRBD1. The CDR3 contains 16 residues. J was trimmed by 2 bases and V by 5 bases; bases with no gene match: 8. Per germline, CDR1 KGHDR and CDR2 SFDVKD. CDR3 region: CATSAGGQGWQETQYF. CDR3 in DNA: TGTGCCACCAGTGCAGGAGGACAGGGGTGGCAAGAGACCCAGTACTTC.

The V and J genes are TRBV20-1 and TRBJ2-3; unclear D gene. This CDR3 has 15 residues. The germline CDR1 and CDR2 sequences are DFQATT and SNEGSKA (reference sequence). The V and J ends lost 0 bases and 2 bases respectively, with 12 bases between them. The CDR3 reads CSARDWSRSTDTQYF. CDR3 DNA: TGCAGTGCTAGAGACTGGAGCAGATCCACAGATACGCAGTATTTT.

This clonotype was observed a handful of times. The chain employs TRBV3-1 and TRBJ1-6; D is perhaps TRBD1 (6 bases). The CDR3 sequence is 15 residues long. CDR1 and CDR2 from the germline V gene are LGHDT and YNNKEL (reference sequence). The V gene lost 4 bases and the J gene lost 6 bases, with 13 bases spanning the gap. The CDR3 here is CASSRATGPNSPLHF. The DNA of the CDR3 is TGTGCCAGCAGCCGAGCGACAGGACCTAATTCACCCCTCCACTTT.

The CDR3 protein is CSARLGAATGELFF. The CDR3 nucleotides read TGCAGTGCTAGATTGGGAGCGGCTACCGGGGAGCTGTTTTTT. The chain has TRBV20-1 and TRBJ2-2; D may be TRBD2 (5 bases). V was pared by 2 bases and J by 5 bases, with 12 bases between. The CDR3 runs to 14 residues. Germline V gene sequence: CDR1 DFQATT, CDR2 SNEGSKA (reference sequence).

The chain has TRBV10-3 and TRBJ2-7, with a weak D call TRBD2 (6 bases). V lost 6 bases and J 4 bases, leaving 19 bases between the germline ends. Germline V lookup: CDR1 ENHRY, CDR2 SYGVKD. The CDR3 is made up of 15 amino acids. This CDR3 is CAISDLTRTQYEQYF. The CDR3 DNA is TGTGCCATCAGCGACCTGACTAGAACTCAGTACGAGCAGTACTTC.

This clonotype was counted a few times. The V call is TRBV12-3 or TRBV12-4, the J call TRBJ2-4; possible D gene TRBD2, 6 bases. The V end was cut by 3 bases, the J end by 5 bases, with 11 bases between. The CDR3 extends over 14 amino acids. In nucleotides, the CDR3 is TGTGCCAGCAGTTTGGGGGGTCCCCAAAACATTCAGTACTTC. Its translation: CASSLGGPQNIQYF.

The rearrangement joins TRBV14 to TRBJ1-5; D gene unclear. V lost 3 bases to trimming and J lost 0 bases, with 15 bases between them. The V gene's germline CDR1 is SGHDN and CDR2 FVKESK. There are 17 residues in the CDR3. CDR3 sequence: CASSHDREGYSNQPQHF. CDR3 coding DNA: TGTGCCAGCAGCCACGATCGAGAGGGCTATAGCAATCAGCCCCAGCATTTT.

The genes are TRBV7-8 and TRBJ2-5; 7 bases are shared with TRBD1. V trimming: 5 bases; J trimming: 1 base; junction bases outside the gene matches: 13. The CDR3 spans 17 residues. The V gene's germline CDR1 is SGHVS and CDR2 FQNEAQ. The CDR3 region has the DNA TGTGCCAGCAGCCGACCCTGGACAGGTCCGTCCCAAGAGACCCAGTACTTC. Residues: CASSRPWTGPSQETQYF.